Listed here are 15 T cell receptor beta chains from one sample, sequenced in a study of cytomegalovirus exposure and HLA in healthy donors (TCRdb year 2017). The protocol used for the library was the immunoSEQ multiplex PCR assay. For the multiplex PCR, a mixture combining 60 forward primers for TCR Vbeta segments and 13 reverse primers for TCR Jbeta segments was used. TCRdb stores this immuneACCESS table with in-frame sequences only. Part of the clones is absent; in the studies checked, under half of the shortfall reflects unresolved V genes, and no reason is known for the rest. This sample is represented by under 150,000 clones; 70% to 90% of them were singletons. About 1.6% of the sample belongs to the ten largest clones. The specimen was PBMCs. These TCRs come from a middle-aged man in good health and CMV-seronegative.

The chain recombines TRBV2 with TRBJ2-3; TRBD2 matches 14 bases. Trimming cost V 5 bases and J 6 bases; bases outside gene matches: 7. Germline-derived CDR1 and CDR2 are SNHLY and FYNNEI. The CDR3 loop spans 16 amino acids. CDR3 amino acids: CASSRWTSGGRDTQYF. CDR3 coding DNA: TGTGCCAGCAGTCGTTGGACTAGCGGGGGGAGGGATACGCAGTATTTT.

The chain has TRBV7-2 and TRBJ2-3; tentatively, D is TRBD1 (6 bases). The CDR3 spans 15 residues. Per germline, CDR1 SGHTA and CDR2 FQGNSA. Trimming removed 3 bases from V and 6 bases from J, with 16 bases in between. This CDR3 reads CASSLTQGTSDTQYF. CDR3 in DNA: TGTGCCAGCAGCTTGACACAGGGAACTTCCGATACGCAGTATTTT.

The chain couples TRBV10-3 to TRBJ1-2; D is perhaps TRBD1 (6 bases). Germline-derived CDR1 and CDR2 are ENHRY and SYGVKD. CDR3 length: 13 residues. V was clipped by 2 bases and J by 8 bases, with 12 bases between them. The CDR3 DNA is TGTGCCATCAGTGAGGGGCAGGGGTTAGGCTACACCTTC. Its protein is CAISEGQGLGYTF.

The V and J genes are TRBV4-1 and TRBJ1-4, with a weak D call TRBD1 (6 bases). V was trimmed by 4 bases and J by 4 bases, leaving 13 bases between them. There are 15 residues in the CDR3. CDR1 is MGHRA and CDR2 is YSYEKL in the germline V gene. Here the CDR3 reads CASSRRTELNEKLFF. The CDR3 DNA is TGCGCCAGCAGCCGCCGGACAGAACTTAATGAAAAACTGTTTTTT.

For the CDR3, the DNA is TGTGCCAGCAGCGTAGAAGGGACAGGGGAAGAGACCCAGTACTTC. Protein: CASSVEGTGEETQYF. The genes are TRBV9 and TRBJ2-5; TRBD1 matches 10 bases. This CDR3 is 15 amino acids long. Germline CDR1 reads SGDLS; CDR2 reads YYNGEE. Trimming removed 0 bases from V and 3 bases from J; junction bases left unmatched: 2.

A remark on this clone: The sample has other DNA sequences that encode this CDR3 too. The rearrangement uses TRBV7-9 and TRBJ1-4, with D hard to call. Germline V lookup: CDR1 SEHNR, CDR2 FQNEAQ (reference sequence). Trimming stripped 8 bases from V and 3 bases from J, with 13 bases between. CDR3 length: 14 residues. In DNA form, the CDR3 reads TGTGCCAGCTCCGAGGGTTTCTCTAATGAAAAACTGTTTTTT. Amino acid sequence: CASSEGFSNEKLFF.

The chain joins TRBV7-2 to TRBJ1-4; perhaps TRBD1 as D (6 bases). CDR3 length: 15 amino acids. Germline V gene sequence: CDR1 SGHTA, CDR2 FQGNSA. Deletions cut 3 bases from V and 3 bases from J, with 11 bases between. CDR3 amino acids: CASSFFSGANEKLFF. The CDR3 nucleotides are TGTGCCAGCAGCTTCTTCTCAGGGGCTAATGAAAAACTGTTTTTT.

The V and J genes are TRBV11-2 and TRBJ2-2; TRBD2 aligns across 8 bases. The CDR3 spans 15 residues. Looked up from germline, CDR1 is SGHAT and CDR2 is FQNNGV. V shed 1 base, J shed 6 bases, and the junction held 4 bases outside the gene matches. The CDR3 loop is CASSLAGGVAGELFF. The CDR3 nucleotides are TGTGCCAGCAGCTTAGCGGGGGGGGTCGCCGGGGAGCTGTTTTTT. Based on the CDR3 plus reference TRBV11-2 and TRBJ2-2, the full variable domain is EAGVAQSPRYKIIEKRQSVAFWCNPISGHATLYWYQQILGQGPKLLIQFQNNGVVDDSQLPKDRFSAERLKGVDSTLKIQPAKLEDSAVYLCASSLAGGVAGELFFGEGSRLTVL.

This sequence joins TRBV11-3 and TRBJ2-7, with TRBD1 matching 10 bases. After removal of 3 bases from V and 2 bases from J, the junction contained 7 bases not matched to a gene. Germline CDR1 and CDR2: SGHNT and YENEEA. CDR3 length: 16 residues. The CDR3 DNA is TGTGCCAGCAGCTTCGGATCGGGACAGGGGACCTACGAGCAGTACTTC. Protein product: CASSFGSGQGTYEQYF.

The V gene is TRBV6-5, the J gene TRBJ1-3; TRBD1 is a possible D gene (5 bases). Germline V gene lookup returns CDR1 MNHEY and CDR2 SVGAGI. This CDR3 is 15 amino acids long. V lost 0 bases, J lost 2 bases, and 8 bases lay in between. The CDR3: CASSYSTGAGNTIYF. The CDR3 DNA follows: TGTGCCAGCAGTTACTCGACGGGGGCTGGAAACACCATATATTTT.

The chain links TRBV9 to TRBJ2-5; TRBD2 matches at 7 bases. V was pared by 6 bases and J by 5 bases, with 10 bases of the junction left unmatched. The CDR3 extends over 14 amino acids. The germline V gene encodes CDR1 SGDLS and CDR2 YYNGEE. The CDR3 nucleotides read TGTGCCAGCACCCCAAGCGGGGAGGGGGAGACCCAGTACTTC. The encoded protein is CASTPSGEGETQYF.

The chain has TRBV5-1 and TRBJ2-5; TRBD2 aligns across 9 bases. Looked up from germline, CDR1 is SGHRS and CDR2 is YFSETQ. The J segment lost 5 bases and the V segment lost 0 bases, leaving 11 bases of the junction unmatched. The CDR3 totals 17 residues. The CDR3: CASSLGPVRGGAETQYF. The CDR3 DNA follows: TGCGCCAGCAGCTTGGGGCCCGTTCGCGGGGGGGCCGAGACCCAGTACTTC.

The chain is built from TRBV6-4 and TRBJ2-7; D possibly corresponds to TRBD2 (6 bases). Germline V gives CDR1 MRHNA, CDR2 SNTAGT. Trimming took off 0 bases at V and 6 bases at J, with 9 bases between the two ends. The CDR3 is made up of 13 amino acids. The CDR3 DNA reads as TGTGCCAGCAGTGACTCGATGGGGGGCGAGCAGTACTTC. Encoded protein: CASSDSMGGEQYF.

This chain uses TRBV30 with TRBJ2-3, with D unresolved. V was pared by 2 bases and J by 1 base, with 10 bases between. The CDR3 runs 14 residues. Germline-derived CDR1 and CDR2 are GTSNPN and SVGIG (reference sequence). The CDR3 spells CAWSRPGGTDTQYF. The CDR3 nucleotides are TGTGCCTGGAGTCGGCCCGGAGGCACAGATACGCAGTATTTT.

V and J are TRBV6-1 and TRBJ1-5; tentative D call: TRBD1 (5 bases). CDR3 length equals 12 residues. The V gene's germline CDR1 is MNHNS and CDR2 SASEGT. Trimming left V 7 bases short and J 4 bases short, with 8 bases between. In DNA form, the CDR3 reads TGTGCCAGCACCGGGGGGAATCAGCCCCAGCATTTT. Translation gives CASTGGNQPQHF.